This is a list of T cell receptor beta chains from one sample in a study of glioma-infiltrating T cells. TCRdb re-called the multiplex PCR reads through MiXCR, storing one row per CDR3 protein. The sample contains over 140,000 distinct CDR3 sequences, roughly 43% of which appear only once. Sequencing was done on a sample of glioma tissue, nonneoplastic brain tissue, or PBMCs (not recorded which). Source of these receptors: a human donor with low-grade glioma or glioblastoma, undergoing nonglioma brain surgery, or in good health (not recorded which). Each CDR3 is given without its conserved first and last residue. Fields, in order: V gene, CDR3 protein.

TRBV20-1 | SARDGTSGAYEQY
TRBV20-1 | SAPAGGRYEQY
TRBV4-1 | ASSQGDPNSGNTIY
TRBV6-6 | ASSYGGRRTDTQY
TRBV4-1 | ASSQEKGLEMNEQF
TRBV7-8 | ASSLGAGSIEQF
TRBV28 | ASSWGPQH
TRBV10-3 | AIRLTSGSYEQY
TRBV5-1 | AGSRLGVEGNTIY
TRBV7-2 | ASSLNKAETQY
TRBV20-1 | SASELQRGTRDQY
TRBV10-1 | ASSESSGGNEQF
TRBV12-3/TRBV12-4 | ASSSQGGRETQY
TRBV28 | ASSLTGFFGSGNTIY
TRBV7-3 | ASSKTSGGFYNEQF
TRBV4-1 | ASSQDLASTRTDTQY
TRBV27 | ASSSRQATYEQY
TRBV11-2 | ASSPGGGGNIQY
TRBV20-1 | SARPGANYGYT